The entry that follows covers one T cell receptor beta chain sequence. Its cognate antigen is unknown. Starting from around 500 ng of total RNA, TCR libraries were made with linear amplification. TCRdb redid the calling of the reads with MiXCR, one entry per CDR3 protein. The sample lists 200,000 or so distinct CDR3 sequences, around 80% occurring once. J gave up 2 bases and V 1 base, and 6 bases lay outside the gene matches. This CDR3 spans 17 amino acids. Germline CDR1 is DFQATT and CDR2 is SNEGSKA (reference sequence). The data were obtained in a study of healthy donors' naive CD4 and CD8 T cells. Study conclusions and caveats: Bulk sequencing left alpha and beta chains unpaired.

The sample was naive CD4+ and CD8+ T cells sorted from blood, pooled from several donors. The receptor's source is a pool of human donors in good health; the sample pools cells from several healthy donors. This chain connects TRBV20-1 to TRBJ2-3; 13 bases map to TRBD2. Written as DNA, the CDR3 is TGCAGTGCTAGAGGAACTAGCGGGAGGGCCGTCACAGATACGCAGTATTTT. This encodes CSARGTSGRAVTDTQYF.